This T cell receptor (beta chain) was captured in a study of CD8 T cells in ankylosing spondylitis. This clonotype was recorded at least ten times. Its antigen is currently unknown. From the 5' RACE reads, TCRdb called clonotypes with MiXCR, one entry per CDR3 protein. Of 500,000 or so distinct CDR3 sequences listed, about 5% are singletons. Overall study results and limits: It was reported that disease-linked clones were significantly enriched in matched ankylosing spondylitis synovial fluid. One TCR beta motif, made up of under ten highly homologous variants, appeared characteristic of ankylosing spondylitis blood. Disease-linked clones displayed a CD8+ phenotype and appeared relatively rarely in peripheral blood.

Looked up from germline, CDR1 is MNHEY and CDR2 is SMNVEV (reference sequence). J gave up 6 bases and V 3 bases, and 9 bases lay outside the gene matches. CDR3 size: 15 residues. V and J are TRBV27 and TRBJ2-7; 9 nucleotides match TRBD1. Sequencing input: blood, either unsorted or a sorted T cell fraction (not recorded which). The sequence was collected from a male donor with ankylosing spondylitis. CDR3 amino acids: CASSLVGTGRREQYF. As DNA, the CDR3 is TGTGCCAGCAGTTTGGTAGGGACAGGGAGGCGCGAGCAGTACTTC.